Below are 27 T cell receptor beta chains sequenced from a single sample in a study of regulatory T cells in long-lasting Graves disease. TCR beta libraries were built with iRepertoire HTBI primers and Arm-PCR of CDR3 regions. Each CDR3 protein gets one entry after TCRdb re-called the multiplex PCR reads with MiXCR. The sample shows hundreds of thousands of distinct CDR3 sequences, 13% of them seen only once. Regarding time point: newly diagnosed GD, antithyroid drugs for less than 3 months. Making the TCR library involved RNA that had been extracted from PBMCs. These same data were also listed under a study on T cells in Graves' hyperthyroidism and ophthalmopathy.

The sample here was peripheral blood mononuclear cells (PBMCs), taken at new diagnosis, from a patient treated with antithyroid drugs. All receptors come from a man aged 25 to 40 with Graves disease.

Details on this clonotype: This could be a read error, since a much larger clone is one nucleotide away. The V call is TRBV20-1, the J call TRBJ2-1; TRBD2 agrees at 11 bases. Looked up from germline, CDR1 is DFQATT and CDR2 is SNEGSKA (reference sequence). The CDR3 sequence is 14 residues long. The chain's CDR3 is CSAYLLAGVDEQLF. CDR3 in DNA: TGCAGTGCTTACCTACTAGCGGGAGTCGATGAGCAGCTCTTC.

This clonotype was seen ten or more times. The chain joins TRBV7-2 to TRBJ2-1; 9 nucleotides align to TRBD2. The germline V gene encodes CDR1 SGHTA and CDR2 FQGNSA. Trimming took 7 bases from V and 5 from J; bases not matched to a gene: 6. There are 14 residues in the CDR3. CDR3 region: CASMYSGSDNEQFF. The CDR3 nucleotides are TGTGCCAGCATGTATAGCGGGAGCGACAATGAGCAGTTCTTC.

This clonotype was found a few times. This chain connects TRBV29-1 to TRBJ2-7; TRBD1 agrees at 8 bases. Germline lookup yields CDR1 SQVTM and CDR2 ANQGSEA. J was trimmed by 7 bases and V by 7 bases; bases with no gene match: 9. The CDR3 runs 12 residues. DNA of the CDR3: TGCAGCGCTCGACAGGGGAGAGGAGAGCAGTACTTC. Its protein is CSARQGRGEQYF.

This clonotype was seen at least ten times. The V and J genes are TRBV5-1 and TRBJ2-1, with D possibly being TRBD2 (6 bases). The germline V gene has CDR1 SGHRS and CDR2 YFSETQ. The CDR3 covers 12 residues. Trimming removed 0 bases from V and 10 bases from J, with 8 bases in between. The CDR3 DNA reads TGCGCCAGCAGCTTGGAGCTAGCGGAGCAGTTCTTC. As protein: CASSLELAEQFF.

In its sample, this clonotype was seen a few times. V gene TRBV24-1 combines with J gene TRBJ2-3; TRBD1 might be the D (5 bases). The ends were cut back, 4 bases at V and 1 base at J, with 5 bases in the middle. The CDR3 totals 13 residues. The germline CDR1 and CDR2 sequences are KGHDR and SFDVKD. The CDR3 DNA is TGTGCCACCAGTGAAGGGGGCACAGATACGCAGTATTTT. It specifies CATSEGGTDTQYF.

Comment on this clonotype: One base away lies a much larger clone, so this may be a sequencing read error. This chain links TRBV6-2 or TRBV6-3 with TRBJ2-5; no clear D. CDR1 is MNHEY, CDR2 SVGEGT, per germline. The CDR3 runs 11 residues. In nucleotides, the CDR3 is TGTGCCAGCACCGACGAAGAGAGCCAGTACTTC. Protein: CASTDEESQYF.

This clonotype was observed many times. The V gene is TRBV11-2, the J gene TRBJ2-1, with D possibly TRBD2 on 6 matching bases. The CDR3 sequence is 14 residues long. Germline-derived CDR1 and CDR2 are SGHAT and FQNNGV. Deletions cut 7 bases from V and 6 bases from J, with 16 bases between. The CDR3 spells CASTLEGRTNEQFF. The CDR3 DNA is TGTGCCAGCACCCTGGAGGGGAGAACCAATGAGCAGTTCTTC.

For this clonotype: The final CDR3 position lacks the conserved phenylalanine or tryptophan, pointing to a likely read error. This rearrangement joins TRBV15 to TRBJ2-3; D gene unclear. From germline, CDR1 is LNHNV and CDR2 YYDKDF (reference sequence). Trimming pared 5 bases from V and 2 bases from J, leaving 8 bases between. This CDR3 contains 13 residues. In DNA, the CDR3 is TGTGCCACCAGCCAATTGAACACAGATACGCAGTATCTT. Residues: CATSQLNTDTQYL.

This CDR3 reads CASGLDSPKTQQYF. In nucleotides, the CDR3 is TGTGCCAGCGGTCTGGACAGTCCGAAAACGCAGCAGTACTTC. The V and J genes are TRBV9 and TRBJ2-7; a weak D match, TRBD1 (6 bases). V was trimmed by 7 bases and J by 8 bases, leaving 22 bases between them. This CDR3 has 14 residues. CDR1 SGDLS and CDR2 YYNGEE come from the germline V gene.

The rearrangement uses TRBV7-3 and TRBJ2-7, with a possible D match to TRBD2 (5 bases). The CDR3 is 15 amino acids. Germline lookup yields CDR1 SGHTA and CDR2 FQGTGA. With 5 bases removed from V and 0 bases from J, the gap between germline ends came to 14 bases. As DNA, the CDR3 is TGTGCCAGCAGCCCGACTAACGGTAGCTCCTACGAGCAGTACTTC. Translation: CASSPTNGSSYEQYF.

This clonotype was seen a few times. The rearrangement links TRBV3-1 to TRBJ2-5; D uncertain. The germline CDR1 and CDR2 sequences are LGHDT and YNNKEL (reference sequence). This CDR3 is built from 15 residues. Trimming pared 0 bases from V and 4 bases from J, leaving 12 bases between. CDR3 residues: CASSQDEGSGETQYF. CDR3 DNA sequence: TGTGCCAGCAGCCAAGATGAAGGTTCAGGAGAGACCCAGTACTTC.

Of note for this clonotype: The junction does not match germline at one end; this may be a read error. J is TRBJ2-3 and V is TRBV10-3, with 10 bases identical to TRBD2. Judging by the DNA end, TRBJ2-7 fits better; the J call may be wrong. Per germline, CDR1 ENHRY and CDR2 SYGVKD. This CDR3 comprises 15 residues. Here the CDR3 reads CAIREPRTSGYEQYF. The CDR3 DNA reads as TGTGCCATCCGTGAGCCGAGGACTAGCGGTTACGAGCAGTACTTC.

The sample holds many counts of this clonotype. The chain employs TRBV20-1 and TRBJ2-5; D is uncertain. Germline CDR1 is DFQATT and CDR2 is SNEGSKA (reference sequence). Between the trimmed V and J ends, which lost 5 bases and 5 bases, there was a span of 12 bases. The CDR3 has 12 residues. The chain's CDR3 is CSASEVGETQYF. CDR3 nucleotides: TGCAGTGCTTCTGAGGTTGGGGAGACCCAGTACTTC.

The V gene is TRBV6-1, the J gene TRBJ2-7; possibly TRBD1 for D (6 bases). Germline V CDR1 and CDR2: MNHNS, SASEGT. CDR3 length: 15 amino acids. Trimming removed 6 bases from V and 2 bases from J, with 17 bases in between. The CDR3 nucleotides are TGTGCCAGCAGCGGTCGTCAGGGGCTCCCCTACGAGCAGTACTTC. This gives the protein CASSGRQGLPYEQYF.

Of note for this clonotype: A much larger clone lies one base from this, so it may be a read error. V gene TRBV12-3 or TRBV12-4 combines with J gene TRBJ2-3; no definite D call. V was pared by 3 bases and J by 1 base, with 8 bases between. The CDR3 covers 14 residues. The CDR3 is CASSLDDRTDTQYF. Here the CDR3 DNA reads TGTGCCAGCAGTTTGGACGATCGCACAGATACGCAGTATTTT.

The CDR3, as DNA: TGCGCCAGCAGCTTGGAGCCAGGGGGCTTATCTGGGGCCAACGTCCTGACTTTC. Translating gives CASSLEPGGLSGANVLTF. The chain links TRBV5-1 to TRBJ2-6; 8 bases are a match to TRBD1. The CDR3 has 18 amino acids. V lost 0 bases, J lost 1 base, and 6 bases stayed unmatched. Germline V gene lookup returns CDR1 SGHRS and CDR2 YFSETQ. Full variable domain (missing parts from reference TRBV5-1 and TRBJ2-6): KAGVTQTPRYLIKTRGQQVTLSCSPISGHRSVSWYQQTPGQGLQFLFEYFSETQRNKGNFPGRFSGRQFSNSRSEMNVSTLELGDSALYLCASSLEPGGLSGANVLTFGAGSRLTVL.

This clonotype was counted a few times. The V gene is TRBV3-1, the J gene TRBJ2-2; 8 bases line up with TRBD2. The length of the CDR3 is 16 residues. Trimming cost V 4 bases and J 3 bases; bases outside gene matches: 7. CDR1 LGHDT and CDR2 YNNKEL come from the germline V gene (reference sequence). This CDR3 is CASSPQAGADTGELFF. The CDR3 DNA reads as TGTGCCAGCAGCCCTCAAGCGGGAGCGGACACCGGGGAGCTGTTTTTT.

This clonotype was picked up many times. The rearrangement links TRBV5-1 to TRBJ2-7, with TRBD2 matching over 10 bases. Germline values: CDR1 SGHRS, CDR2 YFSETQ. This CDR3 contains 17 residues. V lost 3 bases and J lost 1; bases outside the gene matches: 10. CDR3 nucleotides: TGCGCCAGCAGCTCCGGTAAAGCGGGGGGGCCTTCCTACGAGCAGTACTTC. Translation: CASSSGKAGGPSYEQYF.

The DNA for the CDR3 is TGTGCCATCAGTGAGGGTAGCGGGAGTATAGATGAGCAGTTCTTC. Its translation: CAISEGSGSIDEQFF. The genes are TRBV10-3 and TRBJ2-1; 9 nucleotides match TRBD2. The CDR3 runs to 15 residues. V dropped 2 bases and J dropped 8; count of bases not matched to a gene: 7. The V gene's germline CDR1 is ENHRY and CDR2 SYGVKD.

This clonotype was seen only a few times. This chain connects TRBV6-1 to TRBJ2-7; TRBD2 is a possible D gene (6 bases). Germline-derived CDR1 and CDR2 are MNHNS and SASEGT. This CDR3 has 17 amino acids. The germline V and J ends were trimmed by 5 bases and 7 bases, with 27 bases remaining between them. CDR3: CASSTGTGHPGKFEQYF. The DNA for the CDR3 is TGTGCCAGCAGTACCGGGACTGGGCATCCGGGGAAGTTTGAGCAGTACTTC.

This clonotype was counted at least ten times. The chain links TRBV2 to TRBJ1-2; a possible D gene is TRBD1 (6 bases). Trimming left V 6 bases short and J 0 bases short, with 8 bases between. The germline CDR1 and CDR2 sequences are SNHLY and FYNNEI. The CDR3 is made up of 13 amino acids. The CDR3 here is CASRQGSNYGYTF. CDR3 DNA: TGTGCCAGCAGACAGGGTTCTAACTATGGCTACACCTTC.

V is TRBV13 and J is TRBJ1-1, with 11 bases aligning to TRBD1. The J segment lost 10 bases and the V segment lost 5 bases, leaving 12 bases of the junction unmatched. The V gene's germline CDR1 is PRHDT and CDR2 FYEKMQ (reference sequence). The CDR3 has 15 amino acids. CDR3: CASSLPRTGGLGAFF. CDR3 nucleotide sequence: TGTGCCAGCAGCCTCCCCCGGACAGGGGGCTTGGGAGCTTTCTTT.

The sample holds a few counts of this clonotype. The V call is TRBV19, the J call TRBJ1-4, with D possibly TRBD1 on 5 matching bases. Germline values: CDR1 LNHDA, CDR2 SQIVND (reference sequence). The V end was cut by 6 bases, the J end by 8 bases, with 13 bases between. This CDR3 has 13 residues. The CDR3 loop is CASSSHRSEKLFF. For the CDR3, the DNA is TGTGCCAGTAGCAGTCACAGGAGCGAAAAACTGTTTTTT.

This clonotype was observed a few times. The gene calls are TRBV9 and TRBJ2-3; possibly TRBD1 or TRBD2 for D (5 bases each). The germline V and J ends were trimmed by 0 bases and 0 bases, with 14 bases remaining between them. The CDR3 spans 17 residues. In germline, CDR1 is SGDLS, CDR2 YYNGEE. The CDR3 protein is CASSVGGLADSTDTQYF. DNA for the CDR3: TGTGCCAGCAGCGTAGGGGGCCTAGCCGATAGCACAGATACGCAGTATTTT. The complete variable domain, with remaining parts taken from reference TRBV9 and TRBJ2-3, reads DSGVTQTPKHLITATGQRVTLRCSPRSGDLSVYWYQQSLDQGLQFLIQYYNGEERAKGNILERFSAQQFPDLHSELNLSSLELGDSALYFCASSVGGLADSTDTQYFGPGTRLTVL.

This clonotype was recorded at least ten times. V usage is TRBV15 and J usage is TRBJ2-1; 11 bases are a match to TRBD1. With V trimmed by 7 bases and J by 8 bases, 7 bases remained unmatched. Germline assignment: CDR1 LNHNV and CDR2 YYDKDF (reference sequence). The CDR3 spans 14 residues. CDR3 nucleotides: TGTGCCACCACCTTGGACAGGGGGCTTTATGAGCAGTTCTTC. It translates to CATTLDRGLYEQFF.

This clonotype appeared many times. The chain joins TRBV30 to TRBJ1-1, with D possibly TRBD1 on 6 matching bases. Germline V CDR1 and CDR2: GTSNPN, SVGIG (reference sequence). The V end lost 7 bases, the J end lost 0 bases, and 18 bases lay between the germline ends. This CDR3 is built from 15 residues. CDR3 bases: TGTGCCTTTAACGGGGGCTTTCTTTTGAACACTGAAGCTTTCTTT. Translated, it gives CAFNGGFLLNTEAFF.

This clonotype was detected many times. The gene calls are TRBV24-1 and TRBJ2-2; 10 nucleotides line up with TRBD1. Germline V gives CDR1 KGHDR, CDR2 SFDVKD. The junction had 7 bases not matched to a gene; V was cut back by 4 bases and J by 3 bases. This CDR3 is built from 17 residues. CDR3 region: CATSDTRDRGDTGELFF. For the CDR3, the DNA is TGTGCCACCAGTGACACAAGGGACAGGGGAGACACCGGGGAGCTGTTTTTT.